The 9 T cell receptor beta chains listed next were all sequenced from one sample in a study of control samples from healthy donors and cancer patients. This table comes from immunoSEQ multiplex PCR, and its TCRdb copy is limited to in-frame clones, with some not included. The data hold under 85,000 clones, with roughly 93% observed a single time. Material for sequencing was PBMCs. These receptors were collected from a woman aged 40 to 50 with lung cancer.

This rearrangement joins TRBV7-2 to TRBJ1-1, with no clear D. CDR1 is SGHTA and CDR2 is FQGNSA in the germline V gene. The length of the CDR3 is 14 residues. Deletions cut 5 bases from V and 4 bases from J, with 14 bases between. The CDR3 loop reads CASSPPGWITEAFF. Here the CDR3 DNA reads TGTGCCAGCAGCCCGCCAGGTTGGATCACTGAAGCTTTCTTT.

The chain links TRBV6-5 to TRBJ1-1; 10 bases map to TRBD1. Germline CDR1 reads MNHEY; CDR2 reads SVGAGI. The CDR3 loop spans 15 amino acids. Losses at the gene ends were 6 bases for V and 1 base for J; bases not matched to a gene: 5. The CDR3 region has the DNA TGTGCCAGCAGCGGACAGGGGGGGACGAACACTGAAGCTTTCTTT. Protein sequence: CASSGQGGTNTEAFF.

The rearrangement uses TRBV7-9 and TRBJ2-5, with 10 bases lining up with TRBD1. Germline CDR1 and CDR2: SEHNR and FQNEAQ (reference sequence). The CDR3 contains 15 residues. J lost 4 bases, V lost 5 bases, and 7 bases had no gene match. The CDR3 protein is CASSPDRGQSETQYF. The DNA for the CDR3 is TGTGCCAGCAGCCCCGACAGGGGGCAGTCAGAGACCCAGTACTTC.

The chain links TRBV27 to TRBJ2-7, with TRBD2 identical over 10 bases. Germline CDR1 MNHEY, CDR2 SMNVEV (reference sequence). V trimming: 3 bases; J trimming: 6 bases; junction bases outside the gene matches: 8. The CDR3 has 15 amino acids. The CDR3 sequence: CASSLSLAGVSEQYF. The CDR3 DNA is TGTGCCAGCAGTTTGAGTCTAGCGGGGGTTAGCGAGCAGTACTTC.

This sequence joins TRBV7-3 and TRBJ1-1; no firm D call. The CDR3 spans 15 residues. CDR1 SGHTA and CDR2 FQGTGA come from the germline V gene. The ends were cut back, 1 base at V and 2 bases at J, with 11 bases in the middle. CDR3: CASSLKAASNTEAFF. The CDR3, as DNA: TGTGCCAGCAGCTTAAAAGCGGCTAGTAACACTGAAGCTTTCTTT.

The rearrangement joins TRBV7-9 to TRBJ2-3; TRBD1 is a possible D gene (6 bases). Trimming stripped 2 bases from V and 5 bases from J, with 17 bases between. CDR1 is SEHNR, CDR2 FQNEAQ, per germline (reference sequence). The CDR3 runs to 16 residues. Here the CDR3 DNA reads TGTGCCAGCAGCTTAAGTTGGGGGCGCAATGGAGATACGCAGTATTTT. Its translation: CASSLSWGRNGDTQYF.

This clone has only a few counts. The chain couples TRBV6-5 to TRBJ1-4; D not certain. This CDR3 comprises 14 residues. Germline CDR1 is MNHEY and CDR2 is SVGAGI. Trimming shortened V by 7 bases and J by 0 bases, and 9 bases separated the two germline ends. The CDR3, as DNA: TGTGCCAGCAAAACGGCTTCAACTAATGAAAAACTGTTTTTT. Its protein is CASKTASTNEKLFF.

This rearrangement joins TRBV7-6 to TRBJ1-1; D gene unclear. Germline lookup yields CDR1 SGHVS and CDR2 FNYEAQ. The V and J ends lost 6 bases and 5 bases respectively, with 16 bases between them. This CDR3 contains 14 residues. The CDR3 DNA is TGTGCCAGCAGTTCTCGGGAGGGAGGGACTGAAGCTTTCTTT. Residues: CASSSREGGTEAFF.

The CDR3 loop reads CSASGTGVEKLFF. CDR3 nucleotides: TGCAGCGCTTCCGGGACAGGGGTTGAAAAACTGTTTTTT. The rearrangement links TRBV29-1 to TRBJ1-4; 10 bases fit TRBD1. The trim removed 7 bases at V and 7 bases at J, leaving 6 bases unmatched. Germline-derived CDR1 and CDR2 are SQVTM and ANQGSEA. The CDR3 consists of 13 residues.